This TCR beta chain is from a study of CD8+ T cells in alopecia areata. Findings of the study overall: Lesional scalp, notably in alopecia totalis/universalis, had clonality above that of normal scalp. With patients, TCR sharing proved less clear than in mice, a difference possibly related to HLA. Resident alphabeta T-cell populations of normal skin are likewise subject to sequencing in scalp samples.

Germline CDR1 SNHLY, CDR2 FYNNEI. The V gene end was trimmed by 4 bases and the J gene end by 6 bases; junction bases not matched to a gene: 6. This CDR3 has 14 amino acids. Lesional scalp tissue (obtained by punch biopsy) and peripheral blood were collected from alopecia areata patients. RNA was extracted and reverse transcribed into cDNA as the sequencing template. Here immunoSEQ multiplex PCR was the method, and the copy in TCRdb shows in-frame clones only, minus some. The sample contains about 5,900 clones, about 60% of which appear only once. Comment on this clone: Its matching antigen is unknown.

Sequencing input: skin. This TCR was sampled from a human donor with alopecia areata. The gene calls are TRBV2 and TRBJ1-5; 7 bases fit TRBD1. CDR3 in amino acids: CASSGQGVRQPQHF. The DNA for the CDR3 is TGTGCCAGCAGTGGACAGGGTGTCCGTCAGCCCCAGCATTTT.